What follows is one T cell receptor beta chain and its context. This clone's antigen is unknown. Per-base qualities were not stored, and no clone one base away is much larger. This sample was taken from a study of glioma-infiltrating T cells after dendritic cell vaccination (dated by TCRdb to 2016 to 2017). Background on the whole study: Of the roughly 15 glioblastoma patients in the cohort, all drawn from Phase I and II dendritic cell vaccination trials, 9 were newly diagnosed and 6 had recurrent disease. Between the early 2000s and the early 2010s, patients were given autologous tumor lysate-pulsed dendritic cell vaccination. The vaccine consisted of monocyte-derived dendritic cells cultured about seven days with IL-4 and GM-CSF, then pulsed overnight with autologous tumor lysate. Each patient was given three intradermal dendritic cell vaccine injections, spaced two weeks apart, in the arm below the axilla. In glioblastoma patients vaccinated with dendritic cells, deep sequencing of TCR beta CDR3 regions served to measure tumor-infiltrating lymphocyte content and to compare repertoires between tumor and blood. Survival after dendritic cell vaccination was correlated with TCR sequencing metrics such as TIL content and the overlap between tumor and blood repertoires. Study-wide conclusions, independent of this receptor: After dendritic cell vaccination, a higher estimated pretreatment TIL content predicted longer time to progression and longer overall survival. The cohort was small and heterogeneous, and full blood and tumor sets were available for few patients, with initial-recurrent tumor pairs available for even fewer patients. TCR clonality showed no direct relationship with survival, which suggests that a diverse polyclonal response may be important. The response model built on TCR overlap across three groups was characterized as speculative, with prospective validation still needed.

TCRB CDR3 regions were amplified from approximately 2 ug genomic DNA, or all available DNA if less, using the immunoSEQ assay. For multiplex PCR, 60 forward primers for TCR V beta segments and 13 reverse primers for J beta segments were used. To estimate reads per starting template, synthetic control templates were spiked into each sample at limiting dilution. The Illumina HiSeq System generated 87 bp sequencing reads. In the authors' own workflow: To remove PCR and sequencing errors, closely related sequences were merged with a nearest neighbor algorithm. TCR overlap was measured as the percentage of unique tumor TCR beta sequences that were also present in the peripheral blood of the same patient. This is the immuneACCESS table as TCRdb keeps it, with only in-frame sequences that have V and J called. A part of the clones is gone; compared with another copy, unresolved V genes explain less than half, and the rest is unexplained. V and J calls and clone size are copied from that table; D and trimming were computed from the DNA. Counted in this sample were around 60,000 clones; around nine tenths of them appeared once. About 9.9% of the sample lies in the top ten.

In light of the paper, this sample's time point label describes: after dendritic cell vaccination, including at tumor progression/relapse. Patients were selected for having adequate residual fresh-frozen tumor tissue and more than two years of available survival data. None of the glioblastoma patients carried an isocitrate dehydrogenase mutation, although molecular status otherwise varied. PBMC were collected before vaccination, two weeks after the third vaccination, and at tumor progression when it occurred. The Qiagen DNeasy Blood extraction Kit was used to extract genomic DNA. Inclusive of the bounding cysteine and phenylalanine, the CDR3 is 12 residues long. Only the CDR3 portion is preserved as DNA: 36 bases, with reading frame beginning at the first base. The germline V gene provides CDR1 MGHRA and CDR2 YSYEKL. The V and J ends are trimmed by 3 bases and 3 bases, leaving 3 bases between them.

The sample here was blood, taken after dendritic cell vaccination. The rearrangement combines TRBV4-1 with TRBJ2-1; no D gene is confidently identified. The receptor's source is a human donor with glioblastoma. The bases are TGCGCCAGCAGCCACCTCTACAATGAGCAGTTCTTC. It specifies CASSHLYNEQFF.